The 2 T cell receptor beta chains listed next were all sequenced from one sample in a study of blood T cell repertoires in COVID-19. Sequencing was performed with immunoSEQ multiplex PCR; in TCRdb, only in-frame clones are kept and a portion is missing. The sample yields some 30,000 clones, 70% to 90% seen once. The source material was peripheral blood. These receptors all stem from an elderly woman with COVID-19, enrolled during active disease.

The CDR3: CSASDRGNYGYTF. The CDR3 region has the DNA TGCAGTGCTAGTGACAGGGGTAACTATGGCTACACCTTC. The rearrangement links TRBV20-1 to TRBJ1-2, with 8 bases matching TRBD1. V lost 3 bases, J lost 1 base, and 1 base stayed unmatched. Germline lookup yields CDR1 DFQATT and CDR2 SNEGSKA (reference sequence). This CDR3 contains 13 residues.

The chain carries TRBV30 and TRBJ1-1, with D tentatively TRBD1 (5 bases). The CDR3 covers 17 residues. The germline V gene has CDR1 GTSNPN and CDR2 SVGIG (reference sequence). Trimming shortened V by 3 bases and J by 1 base, and 21 bases separated the two germline ends. In DNA form, the CDR3 reads TGTGCCTGGAGGCCGGGACTCGCCCCTGCCCCGAACACTGAAGCTTTCTTT. This gives the protein CAWRPGLAPAPNTEAFF.